This TCR beta chain was captured by sequencing in a study of T cell responses to AZD1222 COVID-19 vaccine. Study-wide points: Scientists sampled the repertoires only once the peak T cell response had passed. A rise in Spike-specific TCR breadth and depth followed two AZD1222 doses. Just a handful of people given AZD1222 tested seropositive at baseline. Clonal diversity may have been underestimated in mostly white British donors.

As to this clone: Antigen specificity is unknown.

This CDR3 is 14 amino acids long. The germline V gene has CDR1 LGHNA and CDR2 YSLEER. Deletions cut 1 base from V and 5 bases from J, with 11 bases between. Measured with immunoSEQ multiplex PCR; TCRdb has only the in-frame clones, and not every one. The table shows around 90,000 clones, with approximately 86% occurring only once. The source is an adult in good health. The input for sequencing was peripheral blood, taken on day 0 of AZD1222 vaccination. This sequence joins TRBV4-3 and TRBJ1-2; the D gene is possibly TRBD1 (6 bases). The CDR3 reads CASSQARDIYGYTF. In DNA form, the CDR3 reads TGCGCCAGCAGCCAAGCCAGGGACATTTATGGCTACACCTTC.